One and the same sample provided the 15 T cell receptor beta chains below, sequenced in a study of beta chain features in type 1 diabetes. Reverse transcribing all isolated RNA meant expressed TCRB transcripts were sequenced. Sequenced by immunoSEQ multiplex PCR; TCRdb stores in-frame clones only, minus some. The table lists hundreds of thousands of clones, approximately 10% of them singletons. The sample was naive CD4+ T cells from blood. All receptors come from a young woman in good health.

V gene TRBV7-2 combines with J gene TRBJ2-2, with a possible D match to TRBD1 (5 bases). The CDR3 extends over 14 amino acids. The germline V gene has CDR1 SGHTA and CDR2 FQGNSA. With 6 bases removed from V and 6 bases from J, the gap between germline ends came to 14 bases. In DNA, the CDR3 is TGTGCCAGCAGGCGGCCCGAAGGGGCCGGGGAGCTGTTTTTT. This sequence encodes CASRRPEGAGELFF.

This chain joins TRBV7-9 and TRBJ2-5; D ambiguous. CDR3 length: 14 residues. Between the trimmed V and J ends, which lost 4 bases and 5 bases, there was a span of 14 bases. Germline values: CDR1 SEHNR, CDR2 FQNEAQ (reference sequence). In DNA, the CDR3 is TGTGCCAGCAGCTCCATCCGAGGTGGGGAGACCCAGTACTTC. Translation: CASSSIRGGETQYF.

V usage is TRBV11-2 and J usage is TRBJ2-2; D ambiguous. Germline V gives CDR1 SGHAT, CDR2 FQNNGV. This CDR3 has 14 amino acids. Trimming pared 3 bases from V and 7 bases from J, leaving 12 bases between. As DNA, the CDR3 is TGTGCCAGCAGCTTTAACATAGTGGACGGGGAGCTGTTTTTT. This gives the protein CASSFNIVDGELFF.

This clone was recorded a few times. The chain has TRBV5-6 and TRBJ2-7, with 10 positions matching TRBD1. The germline V gene has CDR1 SGHDT and CDR2 YYEEEE. V was clipped by 4 bases and J by 7 bases; unmatched bases: 14. The CDR3 extends over 16 amino acids. The CDR3 DNA reads as TGTGCCAGCAGCCTCCGCCGGGACAGGGGACCAAGGGAGCAGTACTTC. Amino acids: CASSLRRDRGPREQYF. Combining the CDR3 with reference TRBV5-6 and TRBJ2-7 gives the whole variable domain DAGVTQSPTHLIKTRGQQVTLRCSPKSGHDTVSWYQQALGQGPQFIFQYYEEEERQRGNFPDRFSGHQFPNYSSELNVNALLLGDSALYLCASSLRRDRGPREQYFGPGTRLTVT.

This clone was seen a handful of times. The chain is built from TRBV28 and TRBJ2-2; TRBD1 agrees at 9 bases. Germline CDR1 MDHEN, CDR2 SYDVKM. The V gene end was trimmed by 5 bases and the J gene end by 3 bases; junction bases not matched to a gene: 4. This CDR3 has 15 residues. The DNA for the CDR3 is TGTGCCAGCAGTCCACAGGGGGCGGACACCGGGGAGCTGTTTTTT. It specifies CASSPQGADTGELFF.

The CDR3 loop reads CAWRSPGTSSHNEQFF. CDR3 DNA: TGTGCCTGGAGATCACCCGGGACTAGCAGCCACAATGAGCAGTTCTTC. This rearrangement joins TRBV30 to TRBJ2-1; 9 nucleotides align to TRBD2. Germline V gives CDR1 GTSNPN, CDR2 SVGIG (reference sequence). The CDR3 spans 16 residues. The J segment lost 5 bases and the V segment lost 3 bases, leaving 11 bases of the junction unmatched.

This chain uses TRBV2 with TRBJ2-7, with D maybe TRBD2 (6 bases). V was trimmed by 6 bases and J by 7 bases, leaving 16 bases between them. The CDR3 runs 13 residues. Germline assignment: CDR1 SNHLY and CDR2 FYNNEI. CDR3 residues: CASRPSSVGEQYV. In nucleotides, the CDR3 is TGTGCCAGCAGGCCGTCTAGCGTAGGGGAGCAGTACGTC.

This clone was recorded a few times. The chain combines TRBV30 with TRBJ1-1; D unclear. Germline-derived CDR1 and CDR2 are GTSNPN and SVGIG (reference sequence). V lost 4 bases and J lost 2, with 17 bases in between. This CDR3 comprises 15 residues. In DNA, the CDR3 is TGTGCCTGGATCCCCGGAGCCGCAGGCAACACTGAAGCTTTCTTT. It encodes CAWIPGAAGNTEAFF.

The chain links TRBV6-1 to TRBJ1-4; D remains unclear. Trimming took 1 base from V and 3 from J, leaving 6 bases between them. The germline V gene encodes CDR1 MNHNS and CDR2 SASEGT. This CDR3 region has 14 residues. In nucleotides, the CDR3 is TGTGCCAGCAGTGAAGTGTTGCCTAATGAAAAACTGTTTTTT. This translates into CASSEVLPNEKLFF.

The CDR3 DNA follows: TGTGCCAGCAGCGTAAGCGGGGGAAACACCGGGGAGCTGTTTTTT. Translated: CASSVSGGNTGELFF. The rearrangement links TRBV7-2 to TRBJ2-2, with 8 bases lining up with TRBD2. This CDR3 contains 15 residues. Germline V gene sequence: CDR1 SGHTA, CDR2 FQGNSA. J lost 2 bases, V lost 5 bases, and 4 bases had no gene match.

The chain combines TRBV7-3 with TRBJ2-1; 7 bases fit TRBD2. V lost 5 bases to trimming and J lost 2 bases; unmatched junction nucleotides: 6. CDR1 SGHTA and CDR2 FQGTGA come from the germline V gene. This CDR3 is 15 amino acids long. The DNA for the CDR3 is TGTGCCAGCAGCGCCGCGCTAGCGGCCTACAATGAGCAGTTCTTC. Translated: CASSAALAAYNEQFF.

This clone was recorded a few times. The chain uses TRBV29-1 and TRBJ2-5; 8 bases agree with TRBD1. CDR3 length: 12 residues. The junction had 3 bases not matched to a gene; V was cut back by 4 bases and J by 5 bases. Germline V gene data show CDR1 as SQVTM and CDR2 as ANQGSEA. CDR3 sequence: CSVAGGHETQYF. Here the CDR3 DNA reads TGCAGCGTTGCAGGGGGCCACGAGACCCAGTACTTC.

The chain is built from TRBV28 and TRBJ2-3; 10 positions match TRBD2. This CDR3 is built from 16 residues. Germline V CDR1 and CDR2: MDHEN, SYDVKM. J gave up 6 bases and V 1 base, and 7 bases lay outside the gene matches. Written as DNA, the CDR3 is TGTGCCAGCAGTTTATCTAGCGGGGGCCCCCCGGATACGCAGTATTTT. Its protein is CASSLSSGGPPDTQYF.

The V call is TRBV5-6, the J call TRBJ2-1; D is possibly TRBD1 (5 bases). The V gene's germline CDR1 is SGHDT and CDR2 YYEEEE. The V gene lost 4 bases and the J gene lost 2 bases, with 19 bases spanning the gap. This CDR3 is built from 17 residues. The CDR3 DNA reads TGTGCCAGCAGCCAAACCAAGGGGCGGTTGCCCTACAATGAGCAGTTCTTC. Its protein product is CASSQTKGRLPYNEQFF. The full variable domain, rest sourced from reference TRBV5-6 and TRBJ2-1, is DAGVTQSPTHLIKTRGQQVTLRCSPKSGHDTVSWYQQALGQGPQFIFQYYEEEERQRGNFPDRFSGHQFPNYSSELNVNALLLGDSALYLCASSQTKGRLPYNEQFFGPGTRLTVL.

Turning to this clone: The sample contains more than one DNA sequence encoding this CDR3. The V gene is TRBV9, the J gene TRBJ2-3, with 8 bases lining up with TRBD2. V lost 2 bases, J lost 2 bases, and 1 base stayed unmatched. Per the germline V gene, CDR1 is SGDLS and CDR2 is YYNGEE. The CDR3 is 14 residues long. CDR3 nucleotide sequence: TGTGCCAGCAGCGTTGGACTAGCCACAGATACGCAGTATTTT. Its protein is CASSVGLATDTQYF.